The clone carrying this TCR beta chain was picked up a small number of times. Trimming took 1 base from V and 3 from J, leaving 12 bases between them. The CDR3 consists of 15 residues. Germline CDR1 MNHNS, CDR2 SASEGT. TCRdb's table, derived via immunoSEQ multiplex PCR, lists solely in-frame clones and lacks some. The table includes about 86,000 clones, approximately 91% detected once. This entry is derived from a study of control samples from healthy donors and cancer patients. The chain uses TRBV6-1 and TRBJ1-1; D is unresolved. The receptor was derived from a woman aged 45-65 years with colorectal cancer. The material sequenced was PBMCs. CDR3 sequence (DNA): TGTGCCAGCAGTGAAGAAGGGTCGGGGTACACTGAAGCTTTCTTT. It is translated as CASSEEGSGYTEAFF.